This T cell receptor beta chain comes out of a study of shared T cell receptors in the human thymus. The data were produced by immunoSEQ multiplex PCR, yet TCRdb's version contains in-frame clones alone and is incomplete. The table has around 730,000 clones, over 75% seen once; the top ten hold approximately 0.01%. Germline loops: CDR1 SGDLS, CDR2 YYNGEE. This CDR3 is built from 15 residues. The V and J ends lost 2 bases and 4 bases, in that order; junction bases with no gene match: 7. The same data also contributed to another study, on human thymus T cells. That paper notes: Corrective cardiac surgery supplied the resected thymus tissue. Reports from related research described highly overlapping thymic repertoires among unrelated individuals.

Sequenced: thymocytes. The V gene is TRBV9, the J gene TRBJ1-2; 8 nucleotides agree with TRBD1. This TCR derives from a girl in the first two years of life with a congenital heart defect. For the CDR3, the DNA is TGTGCCAGCAGCGTTCACAGGGGGTCTTTCTATGGCTACACCTTC. Translated, it gives CASSVHRGSFYGYTF. Variable domain in full (rest from reference TRBV9 and TRBJ1-2): DSGVTQTPKHLITATGQRVTLRCSPRSGDLSVYWYQQSLDQGLQFLIQYYNGEERAKGNILERFSAQQFPDLHSELNLSSLELGDSALYFCASSVHRGSFYGYTFGSGTRLTVV.